This is a list of T cell receptor beta chains from one sample in a study of blood T cell repertoires in COVID-19. This table comes from immunoSEQ multiplex PCR, and its TCRdb copy is limited to in-frame clones, with some not included. The table records just over 60,000 clones, approximately 79% of them present only once. The sample was peripheral blood. These receptors were obtained from an elderly woman with active or convalescent COVID-19. CDR3s include the opening cysteine and the closing phenylalanine or tryptophan. Fields, in order: J gene, clone size, V gene, D gene, CDR3 DNA, CDR3 protein. A D gene is named only where the DNA matches it firmly. Clone size is shown for a subset of rows, as once, few, many or a class of expanded clone.

J gene: TRBJ1-1; clone size: .; V gene: TRBV10-3; D gene: .; CDR3 DNA: TGTGCCATCAGTGAGGGGCTTTTTGGTACTGAAGCTTTCTTT; CDR3 protein: CAISEGLFGTEAFF
J gene: TRBJ1-2; clone size: .; V gene: TRBV19; D gene: TRBD1; CDR3 DNA: TGTGCCAGTAGTTACAGGGGTAACTATGGCTACACCTTC; CDR3 protein: CASSYRGNYGYTF
J gene: TRBJ1-1; clone size: .; V gene: TRBV7-3; D gene: .; CDR3 DNA: TGTGCCAGCAGCCGAGGGCGAGGGACTGAAGCTTTCTTT; CDR3 protein: CASSRGRGTEAFF
J gene: TRBJ1-1; clone size: .; V gene: TRBV18; D gene: .; CDR3 DNA: TGTGCCAGCTCCGGGGTTATCAGGACTCAAGCTTTCTTT; CDR3 protein: CASSGVIRTQAFF
J gene: TRBJ2-2; clone size: .; V gene: TRBV2; D gene: .; CDR3 DNA: TGTGCCAGCAGCCGGGTAGACACCGGGGAGCTGTTTTTT; CDR3 protein: CASSRVDTGELFF
J gene: TRBJ1-2; clone size: .; V gene: TRBV5-1; D gene: TRBD1; CDR3 DNA: TGCGCCAGCAGCTTGTCGGCGACAGGGAACTATGGCTACACCTTC; CDR3 protein: CASSLSATGNYGYTF
J gene: TRBJ1-2; clone size: .; V gene: TRBV5-1; D gene: TRBD1; CDR3 DNA: TGCGCCAGCAGCTTGGTTGGCGGACAGGGAATCTATGGCTACACCTTC; CDR3 protein: CASSLVGGQGIYGYTF
J gene: TRBJ2-5; clone size: .; V gene: TRBV11-1; D gene: .; CDR3 DNA: TGTGCCAGCAGCGTACCTTCGGGGGTAGAGACCCAGTACTTC; CDR3 protein: CASSVPSGVETQYF
J gene: TRBJ1-4; clone size: .; V gene: TRBV6-5; D gene: .; CDR3 DNA: TGTGCCAGCAGAGCGGCGGCAACTAATGAAAAACTGTTTTTT; CDR3 protein: CASRAAATNEKLFF
J gene: TRBJ1-1; clone size: .; V gene: TRBV2; D gene: .; CDR3 DNA: TGTGCCAGCAGTGAAGACTTGAACACTGAAGCTTTCTTT; CDR3 protein: CASSEDLNTEAFF
J gene: TRBJ2-7; clone size: .; V gene: TRBV6-5; D gene: .; CDR3 DNA: TGTGCCAGCGCGTGGAGTTTCTACGAGCAGTACTTC; CDR3 protein: CASAWSFYEQYF
J gene: TRBJ2-7; clone size: .; V gene: TRBV6-5; D gene: .; CDR3 DNA: TGTGCCAGCAGTTACGAAGGTGCGGGCTCCTACGAGCAGTACTTC; CDR3 protein: CASSYEGAGSYEQYF
J gene: TRBJ1-5; clone size: few; V gene: TRBV7-9; D gene: TRBD1; CDR3 DNA: TGTGCCAGCAGCCGAGGACAGGGGGAGCCCCAGCATTTT; CDR3 protein: CASSRGQGEPQHF
J gene: TRBJ1-3; clone size: .; V gene: TRBV6-5; D gene: .; CDR3 DNA: TGTGCCAGCAGTTACTCGAGCGGGGCCGGAAACACCATATATTTT; CDR3 protein: CASSYSSGAGNTIYF
J gene: TRBJ2-7; clone size: .; V gene: TRBV29-1; D gene: .; CDR3 DNA: TGCAGCGCATCGACAGGTTACTACGAGCAGTACTTC; CDR3 protein: CSASTGYYEQYF
J gene: TRBJ2-7; clone size: .; V gene: TRBV5-1; D gene: .; CDR3 DNA: TGCGCCAGCAGCCGGGGACAAGGCTACGAGCAGTACTTC; CDR3 protein: CASSRGQGYEQYF
J gene: TRBJ1-2; clone size: .; V gene: TRBV19; D gene: TRBD1; CDR3 DNA: TGTGCCAGTAGCAACTGGGGGACAGGCATTGAGGGACGCTATGGCTACACCTTC; CDR3 protein: CASSNWGTGIEGRYGYTF